This entry lists 27 T cell receptor beta chains sequenced from one sample in a study. Via MiXCR, TCRdb re-called the 5' RACE reads, giving one row per CDR3 protein. This table has about 40,000 distinct CDR3 sequences, approximately 20% appearing once. Sequencing was performed on naive CD4+ T cells sorted from a lymph node. Subset described: naive CD4+ T cells, CD4+CD45RA+CD25-. These receptor sequences come from a female donor with breast cancer.

This chain connects TRBV7-2 to TRBJ2-7; 8 bases agree with TRBD2. The CDR3 consists of 13 residues. Germline-derived CDR1 and CDR2 are SGHTA and FQGNSA. Unmatched junction bases numbered 4, after V lost 5 bases and J lost 4 bases. The CDR3 coding sequence is TGTGCCAGCAGCGAACTAGCGGCTTACGAGCAGTACTTC. It encodes CASSELAAYEQYF.

V and J are TRBV6-5 and TRBJ2-7; 8 positions agree with TRBD2. The CDR3 is 16 residues long. J was trimmed by 4 bases and V by 0 bases; bases with no gene match: 8. Germline CDR1 reads MNHEY; CDR2 reads SVGAGI. The CDR3: CASSYSTGGRLYEQYF. The CDR3 region has the DNA TGTGCCAGCAGTTACTCGACTGGCGGGAGGTTGTACGAGCAGTACTTC.

At least ten counts were recorded for this clonotype. This chain uses TRBV7-2 with TRBJ1-4, with no clear D. This CDR3 is built from 15 residues. Germline V gene lookup returns CDR1 SGHTA and CDR2 FQGNSA. With 5 bases removed from V and 8 bases from J, the gap between germline ends came to 18 bases. CDR3 coding DNA: TGTGCCAGCAGCGAGATGGGCTCGGGTGACGAAAAACTGTTTTTT. As protein: CASSEMGSGDEKLFF.

The rearrangement joins TRBV7-2 to TRBJ2-7; 9 bases fit TRBD1. V trimming: 4 bases; J trimming: 4 bases; junction bases outside the gene matches: 5. The germline CDR1 and CDR2 sequences are SGHTA and FQGNSA. CDR3 length: 14 amino acids. As DNA, the CDR3 is TGTGCCAGCAGCTATGGGACAGGGAGTTACGAGCAGTACTTC. Its translation: CASSYGTGSYEQYF.

The sample holds many counts of this clonotype. The chain couples TRBV5-1 to TRBJ2-3; 9 positions match TRBD2. CDR1 and CDR2 (germline): SGHRS, YFSETQ. The CDR3 is 14 residues long. The J segment lost 6 bases and the V segment lost 6 bases, leaving 8 bases of the junction unmatched. CDR3 protein: CASTASGRWDTQYF. CDR3 coding DNA: TGCGCCAGCACAGCCAGCGGGAGGTGGGATACGCAGTATTTT.

In the case of this clonotype: The germline gene is not matched at one end of the junction; a read error may be the cause. CDR3 in amino acids: CASSLGGRAGELLF. For the CDR3, the DNA is TGTGCCAGCAGCTTAGGAGGGAGGGCCGGGGAGCTGTTATTT. This sequence joins TRBV7-2 and TRBJ2-2, with 7 positions matching TRBD2. Germline CDR1 and CDR2: SGHTA and FQGNSA. There are 14 residues in the CDR3.

In this sample, this clonotype turned up many times. The chain couples TRBV6-5 to TRBJ2-5, with a possible D match to TRBD2 (5 bases). Germline CDR1 and CDR2: MNHEY and SVGAGI. V gave up 6 bases and J gave up 3 bases, with 14 bases separating them. This CDR3 is 14 amino acids long. CDR3 DNA sequence: TGTGCCAGCAGCCCAGGAATGGGAGAAGAGACCCAGTACTTC. Its protein product is CASSPGMGEETQYF.

This clonotype has just a few counts. V and J are TRBV5-1 and TRBJ1-4; 8 nucleotides line up with TRBD1. The CDR3 runs to 14 residues. With V trimmed by 3 bases and J by 4 bases, 2 bases remained unmatched. Germline assignment: CDR1 SGHRS and CDR2 YFSETQ. The CDR3 DNA reads TGCGCCAGCAGCTCTGACAGGGGTAATGAAAAACTGTTTTTT. Translation: CASSSDRGNEKLFF.

This clonotype was observed a handful of times. This rearrangement joins TRBV24-1 to TRBJ2-1; 8 nucleotides match TRBD2. Germline V gene lookup returns CDR1 KGHDR and CDR2 SFDVKD. After removal of 5 bases from V and 7 bases from J, the junction contained 9 bases not matched to a gene. The CDR3 is made up of 15 amino acids. CDR3 DNA sequence: TGTGCCACCAGTGCAGCGGGAGCGTTTGAAAATGAGCAGTTCTTC. Protein product: CATSAAGAFENEQFF.

The rearrangement links TRBV29-1 to TRBJ1-5; possible D gene TRBD1, 5 bases. Trimming removed 6 bases at V and 6 bases at J, with 18 bases between. The length of the CDR3 is 14 residues. Germline CDR1 SQVTM, CDR2 ANQGSEA. The CDR3 sequence is CSVASRGVSQPQHF. The CDR3 coding sequence is TGCAGCGTCGCGAGCCGGGGGGTGAGTCAGCCCCAGCATTTT.

This clonotype was seen a handful of times. This chain joins TRBV6-5 and TRBJ1-5; TRBD1 aligns across 9 bases. CDR1 and CDR2 (germline): MNHEY, SVGAGI. V gave up 5 bases and J gave up 2 bases; unmatched junction bases: 4. The CDR3 contains 15 residues. In DNA, the CDR3 is TGTGCCAGCAGTCCTTGGACAGGGGGCAATCAGCCCCAGCATTTT. This encodes CASSPWTGGNQPQHF.

This clonotype appeared a few times. V usage is TRBV3-1 and J usage is TRBJ2-3; D might be TRBD2 (5 bases). The CDR3 spans 13 residues. The V and J ends lost 5 bases and 6 bases respectively, with 12 bases between them. Germline V gene lookup returns CDR1 LGHDT and CDR2 YNNKEL (reference sequence). DNA of the CDR3: TGTGCCAGCAGCATCCGACTATCGGATACGCAGTATTTT. Protein: CASSIRLSDTQYF.

The chain carries TRBV7-8 and TRBJ2-5; maybe TRBD1 (5 bases). Germline loops: CDR1 SGHVS, CDR2 FQNEAQ. The V and J ends lost 5 bases and 4 bases respectively, with 23 bases between them. The CDR3 covers 17 residues. The CDR3 region is CASSQGYGAVFGETQYF. The CDR3 region has the DNA TGTGCCAGCAGCCAAGGTTATGGGGCCGTTTTTGGAGAGACCCAGTACTTC.

This rearrangement joins TRBV25-1 to TRBJ1-2; 9 nucleotides match TRBD1. Germline loops: CDR1 MGHDK, CDR2 SYGVNS. The CDR3 extends over 15 amino acids. V shed 3 bases and J 5 bases; nucleotides not matched to a gene: 7. For the CDR3, the DNA is TGTGCCAGCAGTGAGGCCGGGACAGGGATGTATGGCTACACCTTC. Protein product: CASSEAGTGMYGYTF.

The chain recombines TRBV5-1 with TRBJ1-6; weak D call: TRBD1 (5 bases). This CDR3 has 14 amino acids. Germline V CDR1 and CDR2: SGHRS, YFSETQ. Trimming removed 6 bases from V and 7 bases from J, with 14 bases in between. CDR3 in DNA: TGCGCCAGCACCACCAGCGGGGGGAATTCACCCCTCCACTTT. Protein sequence: CASTTSGGNSPLHF.

This clonotype was counted ten times or more. J is TRBJ1-2 and V is TRBV29-1; D unresolved. This CDR3 comprises 12 residues. Per the germline V gene, CDR1 is SQVTM and CDR2 is ANQGSEA. V was cut by 5 bases and J by 8 bases, with 15 bases left in between. For the CDR3, the DNA is TGCAGCGTTATGGGTTCCGTGGAAGGCTACACCTTC. Protein product: CSVMGSVEGYTF. The complete variable domain, with remaining parts taken from reference TRBV29-1 and TRBJ1-2, reads SAVISQKPSRDICQRGTSLTIQCQVDSQVTMMFWYRQQPGQSLTLIATANQGSEATYESGFVIDKFPISRPNLTFSTLTVSNMSPEDSSIYLCSVMGSVEGYTFGSGTRLTVV.

Regarding this clonotype: An end of the junction differs from the germline gene, which may be a read error. This chain connects TRBV5-1 to TRBJ2-5; a possible D gene is TRBD2 (5 bases). Per the germline V gene, CDR1 is SGHRS and CDR2 is YFSETQ. This CDR3 spans 12 amino acids. This chain's CDR3 is CASSLEGETRYF. DNA for the CDR3: TGCGCCAGCAGCTTGGAGGGAGAGACCCGGTACTTC.

J is TRBJ2-7 and V is TRBV25-1; D possibly uses TRBD1 or TRBD2 (5 bases each). This CDR3 has 15 residues. Germline V CDR1 and CDR2: MGHDK, SYGVNS. The V and J ends lost 3 bases and 3 bases respectively, with 15 bases between them. As DNA, the CDR3 is TGTGCCAGCAGTGACACCGGGGCTAGCTTCTACGAGCAGTACTTC. Translating gives CASSDTGASFYEQYF.

This clonotype was detected many times. This rearrangement joins TRBV27 to TRBJ1-6; D is possibly TRBD1 (5 bases). Trimming shortened V by 5 bases and J by 10 bases, and 9 bases separated the two germline ends. Germline V CDR1 and CDR2: MNHEY, SMNVEV (reference sequence). The CDR3 length is 12 residues. CDR3 bases: TGTGCCAGCAGTATGCGGGACTCACCCCTCCACTTT. Its translation is CASSMRDSPLHF.

This clonotype was seen at least ten times. The chain is built from TRBV5-1 and TRBJ2-7; 7 bases are shared with TRBD2. Germline values: CDR1 SGHRS, CDR2 YFSETQ. The CDR3 spans 14 residues. V trimming: 5 bases; J trimming: 5 bases; junction bases outside the gene matches: 10. CDR3 coding DNA: TGCGCCAGCAGACTTCTAGCGGAGAGCGACGAGCAGTACTTC. Its protein product is CASRLLAESDEQYF.

This clonotype was counted between two and nine times. In nucleotides, the CDR3 is TGTGCCAGCAGCCAAGGGCGGACTAGTGGGGAGACCCAGTACTTC. Translation: CASSQGRTSGETQYF. J is TRBJ2-5 and V is TRBV4-2, with TRBD2 identical over 7 bases. The CDR3 is 15 residues long. J lost 5 bases, V lost 1 base, and 7 bases had no gene match. Germline V gene sequence: CDR1 LGHNA, CDR2 YNFKEQ.

The V call is TRBV6-1, the J call TRBJ1-2; D is ambiguous. Germline CDR1 reads MNHNS; CDR2 reads SASEGT. The CDR3 totals 14 residues. V dropped 6 bases and J dropped 4 bases, with 15 bases sitting between them. CDR3 protein: CASRPGSRSYGYTF. The CDR3 coding sequence is TGTGCCAGCAGACCGGGATCGAGAAGCTATGGCTACACCTTC.

The genes are TRBV7-9 and TRBJ1-4, with 7 bases identical to TRBD1. With V trimmed by 2 bases and J by 5 bases, 5 bases remained unmatched. CDR3 length: 15 residues. Germline V gene sequence: CDR1 SEHNR, CDR2 FQNEAQ (reference sequence). The CDR3 region has the DNA TGTGCCAGCAGCTTAATCCGGGACAGAAATGAAAAACTGTTTTTT. This translates into CASSLIRDRNEKLFF.

The chain couples TRBV20-1 to TRBJ2-1; D unclear. Trimming left V 2 bases short and J 7 bases short, with 15 bases between. The CDR3 spans 14 residues. From germline, CDR1 is DFQATT and CDR2 SNEGSKA (reference sequence). The CDR3 DNA sequence: TGCAGTGCTAGACTACGGACCTCGCGGAATGAGCAGTTCTTC. This translates into CSARLRTSRNEQFF.

There are many counts of this clonotype. The chain links TRBV5-1 to TRBJ1-5; D call uncertain. The germline V and J ends were trimmed by 0 bases and 6 bases, with 7 bases remaining between them. This CDR3 contains 13 residues. Germline CDR1 reads SGHRS; CDR2 reads YFSETQ. The CDR3 protein is CASSLGDGQPQHF. The CDR3 region has the DNA TGCGCCAGCAGCTTGGGGGATGGTCAGCCCCAGCATTTT.

Many counts were recorded for this clonotype. The CDR3 DNA reads TGTGCCAGCAGTTACAGTATCACAGATACGCAGTATTTT. Translation: CASSYSITDTQYF. The chain carries TRBV6-2 or TRBV6-3 and TRBJ2-3; D not resolved. The germline V gene has CDR1 MNHEY and CDR2 SVGEGT. The CDR3 has 13 residues. V was cut by 2 bases and J by 2 bases, with 5 bases left in between.

Note on this clonotype: This sequence may be a read error, since a much larger clone differs from it by one base. The V and J genes are TRBV5-1 and TRBJ2-7; TRBD2 might be the D (5 bases). The CDR3 length is 15 residues. Trimming took off 4 bases at V and 3 bases at J, with 17 bases between the two ends. Looked up from germline, CDR1 is SGHRS and CDR2 is YFSETQ. CDR3 nucleotides: TGCGCCAGCAGCGACAAACGGAGAGGGATCTACGAGCAGTACTTC. It encodes CASSDKRRGIYEQYF.